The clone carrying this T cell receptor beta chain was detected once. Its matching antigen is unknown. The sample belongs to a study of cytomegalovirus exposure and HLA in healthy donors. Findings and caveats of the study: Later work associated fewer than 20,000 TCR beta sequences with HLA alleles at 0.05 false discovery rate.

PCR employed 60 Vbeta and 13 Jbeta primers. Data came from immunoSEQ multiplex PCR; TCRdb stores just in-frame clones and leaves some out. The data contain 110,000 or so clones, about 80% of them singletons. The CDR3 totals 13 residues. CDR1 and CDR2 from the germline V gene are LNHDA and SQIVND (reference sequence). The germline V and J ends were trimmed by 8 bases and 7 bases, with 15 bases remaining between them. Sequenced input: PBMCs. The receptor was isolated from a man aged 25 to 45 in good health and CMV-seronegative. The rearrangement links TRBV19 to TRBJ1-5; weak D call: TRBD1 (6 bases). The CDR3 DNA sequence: TGTGCCAGTGGGCGGGGGGCAAGGCAGCCCCAGCATTTT. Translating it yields CASGRGARQPQHF.